The 5 T cell receptor beta chains presented below share a single source sample, sequenced in a study of shared clonotypes between healthy human individuals. Positively selected for CCR7, the CD45RO-negative cells used as naive CD8 cells excluded terminally differentiated effector memory CD45RA+ cells. TCRdb's table, derived via immunoSEQ multiplex PCR, lists solely in-frame clones and lacks some. This table holds about 2.1 million clones, roughly 95% found once. Sequenced material: naive CD8+ T cells from PBMCs. These receptors originate from a young man in good health. Some clones in this sample may be carry-over from other donors' samples.

The chain employs TRBV5-4 and TRBJ2-7, with a possible D match to TRBD2 (7 bases). Trimming stripped 1 base from V and 2 bases from J, with 16 bases between. The CDR3 is 16 amino acids. Germline V gene lookup returns CDR1 SGHNT and CDR2 YYREEE (reference sequence). As DNA, the CDR3 is TGTGCCAGCAGCTTGCTTGGGGGGGCCCCCCCCTACGAGCAGTACTTC. It specifies CASSLLGGAPPYEQYF.

V gene TRBV19 combines with J gene TRBJ1-5, with D perhaps matching TRBD1 (5 bases). V was trimmed by 3 bases and J by 1 base, leaving 16 bases between them. CDR3 length equals 17 residues. Per germline, CDR1 LNHDA and CDR2 SQIVND (reference sequence). CDR3: CASSIFWTTGSNQPQHF. Written as DNA, the CDR3 is TGTGCCAGTAGTATTTTTTGGACAACCGGGAGCAATCAGCCCCAGCATTTT.

This clone was observed once. This rearrangement joins TRBV27 to TRBJ1-2; TRBD1 agrees at 7 bases. The CDR3 is 14 amino acids. V trimming: 1 base; J trimming: 6 bases; junction bases outside the gene matches: 5. Germline loops: CDR1 MNHEY, CDR2 SMNVEV (reference sequence). CDR3 protein: CASSLYQGDHGYTF. CDR3 DNA sequence: TGTGCCAGCAGTTTATATCAGGGGGATCATGGCTACACCTTC.

The V call is TRBV28, the J call TRBJ2-1, with D perhaps matching TRBD2 (6 bases). The CDR3 length is 16 residues. With 5 bases removed from V and 8 bases from J, the gap between germline ends came to 22 bases. The germline CDR1 and CDR2 sequences are MDHEN and SYDVKM. The chain's CDR3 is CASSPIPDYRIDEQFF. The CDR3 bases are TGTGCCAGCAGTCCCATCCCGGACTATCGGATAGATGAGCAGTTCTTC.

This chain joins TRBV7-9 and TRBJ2-7; D is possibly TRBD1 (6 bases). From germline, CDR1 is SEHNR and CDR2 FQNEAQ (reference sequence). V dropped 1 base and J dropped 2 bases, with 24 bases sitting between them. The CDR3 has 19 residues. CDR3 DNA sequence: TGTGCCAGCAGCTTAGTCTCAGCAGGGTCGACAGGACGAACCTACGAGCAGTACTTC. Its translation is CASSLVSAGSTGRTYEQYF.